A selection of T cell receptor beta chains follows, all from one sample in a study of long-term antiretroviral therapy in people with HIV. Profiled with immunoSEQ multiplex PCR; TCRdb holds only in-frame clones, not every one. The sample consists of 16,000 or so clones, about three quarters of them appearing once. Sequencing was performed on unsorted PBMCs, taken 2.1 years after starting antiretroviral therapy. The receptors were gathered from a man aged 35-49 years with HIV. The CDR3 runs from the conserved cysteine through the conserved F or W. D genes are given only for firm matches. Expanded clones get a size class; other rows say once, few or many, or leave the size out.

cdr3_nt: TGCGCCAGCAGCTTGCGGGGGGCCCAAGAGACCCAGTACTTC
cdr3_aa: CASSLRGAQETQYF
clone_size: once
j_call: TRBJ2-5
d_call: .
v_call: TRBV5-1

cdr3_nt: TGTGCCAGAAGCAAGGAGGCCCCCCACACAGGGGAAAAGGTGACTAACTATGGCTACACCTTC
cdr3_aa: CARSKEAPHTGEKVTNYGYTF
clone_size: .
j_call: TRBJ1-2
d_call: TRBD1
v_call: TRBV5-3

cdr3_nt: TGTGCCAGCGGCAACGGAGGAACCGCAACTAATGAAAAACTGTTTTTT
cdr3_aa: CASGNGGTATNEKLFF
clone_size: .
j_call: TRBJ1-4
d_call: .
v_call: TRBV27

cdr3_nt: TGTGCCAGCAGTTTAGGGACTAGCGGGGACTACGAGCAGTACTTC
cdr3_aa: CASSLGTSGDYEQYF
clone_size: few
j_call: TRBJ2-7
d_call: TRBD2
v_call: TRBV6-5

cdr3_nt: TGTGCCAGCAGTAAAAACAGGGCGGGGTTGAACACTGAAGCTTTCTTT
cdr3_aa: CASSKNRAGLNTEAFF
clone_size: .
j_call: TRBJ1-1
d_call: .
v_call: TRBV27

cdr3_nt: TGTGCCAGCAGTGAACAGGGGCTGGAGGAAAAACTGTTTTTT
cdr3_aa: CASSEQGLEEKLFF
clone_size: .
j_call: TRBJ1-4
d_call: .
v_call: TRBV25-1

cdr3_nt: TGTGCCAGCTCGCCCCAGGGCGAGGGCACTGAAGCTTTCTTT
cdr3_aa: CASSPQGEGTEAFF
clone_size: .
j_call: TRBJ1-1
d_call: .
v_call: TRBV18

cdr3_nt: TGTGCCAGCAGCCTCCGGGACAGGGACCCCAAAAACATTCAGTACTTC
cdr3_aa: CASSLRDRDPKNIQYF
clone_size: once
j_call: TRBJ2-4
d_call: TRBD1
v_call: TRBV4-2

cdr3_nt: TGCGCCAGCAGTCAAGGGGCTGGAAACACCATATATTTT
cdr3_aa: CASSQGAGNTIYF
clone_size: .
j_call: TRBJ1-3
d_call: .
v_call: TRBV23-1

cdr3_nt: TGTGCCAGCAGCTTAGCGTCTACCAGCTCCACTGAAGCTTTCTTT
cdr3_aa: CASSLASTSSTEAFF
clone_size: .
j_call: TRBJ1-1
d_call: .
v_call: TRBV7-8

cdr3_nt: TGTGCCAGCAGCTCCGACAGGGGATGGACTGAAGCTTTCTTT
cdr3_aa: CASSSDRGWTEAFF
clone_size: .
j_call: TRBJ1-1
d_call: TRBD1
v_call: TRBV6-5

cdr3_nt: TGTGCCAGTAGAGTAGGGGATGACAACACTGAAGCTTTCTTT
cdr3_aa: CASRVGDDNTEAFF
clone_size: .
j_call: TRBJ1-1
d_call: .
v_call: TRBV19

cdr3_nt: TGTGCCAGCAGCAAGACAGTGAACACTGAAGCTTTCTTT
cdr3_aa: CASSKTVNTEAFF
clone_size: .
j_call: TRBJ1-1
d_call: .
v_call: TRBV7-7

cdr3_nt: TGTGCCAGCAGCTTACGGCAGGACGGAAACACCATATATTTT
cdr3_aa: CASSLRQDGNTIYF
clone_size: .
j_call: TRBJ1-3
d_call: .
v_call: TRBV7-9

cdr3_nt: TGTGCCAGTAGTAGAGGACCCGGTCCCGCCGGGGAGCTGTTTTTT
cdr3_aa: CASSRGPGPAGELFF
clone_size: .
j_call: TRBJ2-2
d_call: .
v_call: TRBV19

cdr3_nt: TGTGCCAGCTTTATTGGGCCCACAGATACGCAGTATTTT
cdr3_aa: CASFIGPTDTQYF
clone_size: .
j_call: TRBJ2-3
d_call: .
v_call: TRBV2

cdr3_nt: TGTGCCATCAGCTCCCCCGACAGGGATCCTGGAAACACCATATATTTT
cdr3_aa: CAISSPDRDPGNTIYF
clone_size: .
j_call: TRBJ1-3
d_call: TRBD1
v_call: TRBV10-3

cdr3_nt: TGTGCCAGCACTCTAGGGATCATGAACACTGAAGCTTTCTTT
cdr3_aa: CASTLGIMNTEAFF
clone_size: .
j_call: TRBJ1-1
d_call: .
v_call: TRBV6-6

cdr3_nt: TGTGCCAGCAGCGTAGTTGGGGGGAGCACAGATACGCAGTATTTT
cdr3_aa: CASSVVGGSTDTQYF
clone_size: once
j_call: TRBJ2-3
d_call: .
v_call: TRBV9

cdr3_nt: TGTGCCAGCAGCTTAGAAGGGGCTGGGGCCAACGTCCTGACTTTC
cdr3_aa: CASSLEGAGANVLTF
clone_size: .
j_call: TRBJ2-6
d_call: .
v_call: TRBV7-8

cdr3_nt: .
cdr3_aa: CASTSVGTVNTEAFF
clone_size: .
j_call: TRBJ1-1
d_call: .
v_call: TRBV19

cdr3_nt: TGTGCCAGCAGCAAGATACCCAGGGCTACCCTGGAGTATGGCTACACCTTC
cdr3_aa: CASSKIPRATLEYGYTF
clone_size: .
j_call: TRBJ1-2
d_call: .
v_call: TRBV7-2

cdr3_nt: TGTGCCAGCAGTGAATCCCCCGAAGGGCCCCTCCACTTT
cdr3_aa: CASSESPEGPLHF
clone_size: .
j_call: TRBJ1-6
d_call: .
v_call: TRBV25-1

cdr3_nt: TGTGCCAGTAGTAGCTATCCAGATTCCCAGCATTTT
cdr3_aa: CASSSYPDSQHF
clone_size: .
j_call: TRBJ1-5
d_call: .
v_call: TRBV19

cdr3_nt: TGTGCCAGCAGCTTCTGGGACAGAGACTACGAGCAGTACTTC
cdr3_aa: CASSFWDRDYEQYF
clone_size: once
j_call: TRBJ2-7
d_call: TRBD1
v_call: TRBV11-3

cdr3_nt: TGTGCCAGCAGCGTAGGAGATTTTGACAGCAATGAGCAGTTCTTC
cdr3_aa: CASSVGDFDSNEQFF
clone_size: .
j_call: TRBJ2-1
d_call: .
v_call: TRBV9

cdr3_nt: TGTGCCAGCAGTGCGGCCCGGGACAGGAGGACCACTGAAGCTTTCTTT
cdr3_aa: CASSAARDRRTTEAFF
clone_size: .
j_call: TRBJ1-1
d_call: TRBD1
v_call: TRBV6-1

cdr3_nt: TGTGCCTGGAGCCTTCGGACAGGGGGGTTAGAGACCCAGTACTTC
cdr3_aa: CAWSLRTGGLETQYF
clone_size: .
j_call: TRBJ2-5
d_call: TRBD1
v_call: TRBV30

cdr3_nt: TGTGCCAGCAAAAGTCGCTCTGGGGCCAACGTCCTGACTTTC
cdr3_aa: CASKSRSGANVLTF
clone_size: .
j_call: TRBJ2-6
d_call: .
v_call: TRBV27

cdr3_nt: TGTGCCAGCAGCCCGGCGGGCCGCACAGATACGCAGTATTTT
cdr3_aa: CASSPAGRTDTQYF
clone_size: .
j_call: TRBJ2-3
d_call: .
v_call: TRBV9

cdr3_nt: TGTGCCAGCAGCTTAGGCCACAGCATCACCACGACGAACTATGGCTACACCTTC
cdr3_aa: CASSLGHSITTTNYGYTF
clone_size: .
j_call: TRBJ1-2
d_call: .
v_call: TRBV11-2

cdr3_nt: TGTGCCAGCGCGGCCCCCGGGGGGACCCAGTACTTC
cdr3_aa: CASAAPGGTQYF
clone_size: .
j_call: TRBJ2-5
d_call: .
v_call: TRBV2

cdr3_nt: TGTGCCAGCAGCCCCAGGACAGCCTACGAGCAGTACTTC
cdr3_aa: CASSPRTAYEQYF
clone_size: .
j_call: TRBJ2-7
d_call: .
v_call: TRBV7-9

cdr3_nt: TGTGCCAGCAGCAAAAGGGGATATGGGAGCAATCAGCCCCAGCATTTT
cdr3_aa: CASSKRGYGSNQPQHF
clone_size: .
j_call: TRBJ1-5
d_call: .
v_call: TRBV21-1

cdr3_nt: TGTGCCAGTAGTATCGCCGGGACAGGTCTGGATGGCTACACCTTC
cdr3_aa: CASSIAGTGLDGYTF
clone_size: .
j_call: TRBJ1-2
d_call: TRBD1
v_call: TRBV19